Listed below are T cell receptor beta chains from one sample, sequenced in a study of regulatory T cells in long-lasting Graves disease. TCRdb re-called the multiplex PCR reads with MiXCR, one entry per CDR3 protein. The data contain some 250,000 distinct CDR3 sequences, 18% of them singletons. These records were also assigned to another study, of T cells in Graves' hyperthyroidism and ophthalmopathy.

Sequenced material: peripheral blood mononuclear cells (PBMCs), taken at new diagnosis, from a patient treated with antithyroid drugs. These receptors all stem from a young woman with Graves disease. CDR3s include the opening cysteine and the closing phenylalanine or tryptophan. D genes are given only for firm matches. Rows give clone size only sometimes, using once, few, many, or a class for an expanded clone.

TRBJ2-5	TRBD2	.	14	TRBV20-1	TGCAGTGCTAGACTCCTAGCGGGGGGGCGGACCCAGTACTTC	CSARLLAGGRTQYF
TRBJ2-2	.	many	14	TRBV2	TGTGCCAGCAGTGATTGGGGGTCGGCCGGGGAGCTGTTTTTT	CASSDWGSAGELFF
TRBJ1-5	TRBD1	many	12	TRBV20-1	TGCAGTGCTACCAGGGGGGATCAGCCCCAGCATTTT	CSATRGDQPQHF
TRBJ2-7	TRBD2	many	14	TRBV20-1	TGCAGTGCTCCTGGGCTAGCGGGGGCCTACGAGCAGTACTTC	CSAPGLAGAYEQYF
TRBJ2-5	.	many	14	TRBV20-1	TGCAGTGCTAGGGACCGAAAACACCAAGAGACCCAGTACTTC	CSARDRKHQETQYF
TRBJ2-3	.	.	12	TRBV27	TGTGCCAGCAGCCCGGACGAGGAGGGTTGGTACTTC	CASSPDEEGWYF
TRBJ2-7	.	.	13	TRBV19	TGTGCCAGTAGTAGGGTCGGACGCACCGAGCAGTACTTC	CASSRVGRTEQYF
TRBJ1-1	TRBD1	many	14	TRBV19	TGTGCCAGTAGTATAGATCCGGGGACAGCTCAAGCTTTCTTT	CASSIDPGTAQAFF
TRBJ2-1	TRBD1	few	15	TRBV5-1	TGCGCCAGCAGCTTGACCGACAGGGGTTACAATGAGCAGTTCTTC	CASSLTDRGYNEQFF
TRBJ1-3	.	many	15	TRBV3-1	TGTGCCAGCAGCCAAGCGGTGCTCTCTGGAAACACCATATATTTT	CASSQAVLSGNTIYF
TRBJ1-2	.	many	16	TRBV5-6	TGTGCCAGCAGAGAGGCAAGGAGGGCTAGTAACTATGGCTACACCTTC	CASREARRASNYGYTF
TRBJ1-1	.	many	18	TRBV28	TGTGCCAGCAGCTTATGGGCCATTAAGCGGCAGTCGAACACTGAAGCTTTCTTT	CASSLWAIKRQSNTEAFF